Presented here are 16 T cell receptor beta chains from one specimen sequenced in a study of blood T cell repertoires in COVID-19. The table came from immunoSEQ multiplex PCR; TCRdb's copy has only in-frame clones and leaves some out. The sample has roughly 75,000 clones; over 75% are singletons. The sequenced material came from peripheral blood. All receptors derive from a human donor in a cohort sampled during active COVID-19.

This chain joins TRBV19 and TRBJ1-6, with D perhaps matching TRBD1 (5 bases). Per germline, CDR1 LNHDA and CDR2 SQIVND (reference sequence). The CDR3 totals 15 residues. Trimming shortened V by 5 bases and J by 8 bases, and 16 bases separated the two germline ends. The CDR3 spells CASSEQDIGYSPLHF. The CDR3 DNA reads TGTGCCAGTAGTGAGCAGGACATCGGATATTCACCCCTCCACTTT.

The V call is TRBV28, the J call TRBJ2-5, with 8 bases matching TRBD1. Per the germline V gene, CDR1 is MDHEN and CDR2 is SYDVKM. The CDR3 covers 15 residues. V lost 5 bases, J lost 4 bases, and 9 bases stayed unmatched. CDR3 coding DNA: TGTGCCAGCAGTCCCACAGGGGGTTCAAGAGAGACCCAGTACTTC. Its protein is CASSPTGGSRETQYF.

This sequence joins TRBV4-3 and TRBJ2-2; 9 bases align to TRBD1. This CDR3 spans 16 amino acids. CDR1 and CDR2 (germline): LGHNA, YSLEER. With 2 bases clipped from V and 7 bases from J, the junction kept 8 bases outside the gene matches. DNA for the CDR3: TGCGCCAGCAGCCAACGGACAGGGGATCTTGGCGGGGAGCTGTTTTTT. Amino acid sequence: CASSQRTGDLGGELFF.

This clone has more than one count but fewer than ten. The V gene is TRBV5-1, the J gene TRBJ2-2; 7 bases align to TRBD1. CDR3 length: 16 residues. The V gene end was trimmed by 0 bases and the J gene end by 5 bases; junction bases not matched to a gene: 7. Germline CDR1 is SGHRS and CDR2 is YFSETQ. CDR3 sequence (DNA): TGCGCCAGCAGCTTGGAGGGGGCCGGATTAACCGGGGAGCTGTTTTTT. This gives the protein CASSLEGAGLTGELFF.

As for this clone: The same CDR3 can be traced to other DNA sequences in this sample. This sequence joins TRBV12-3 or TRBV12-4 and TRBJ1-2; D gene uncertain. The V and J ends lost 1 base and 2 bases respectively, with 5 bases between them. CDR3 length: 13 amino acids. The CDR3 sequence is CASSLGQNYGYTF. In DNA, the CDR3 is TGTGCCAGCAGTTTAGGTCAAAACTATGGCTACACCTTC.

The chain carries TRBV21-1 and TRBJ2-5; TRBD2, the D gene given by the table, was not confirmed from the DNA. TRBV21-1 is listed as a pseudogene. This CDR3 has 19 amino acids. The DNA for the CDR3 is TGTGCCAGCAGCAAAGTTGTACGGCGGGGGGCATACAGTCAAGAGACCCAGTACTTC. This codes for CASSKVVRRGAYSQETQYF.

This clone has ten or more counts. The J gene is TRBJ1-3, the V gene TRBV29-1; D perhaps matches TRBD1 (5 bases). The CDR3 spans 14 residues. V lost 7 bases to trimming and J lost 4 bases, with 17 bases between them. Looked up from germline, CDR1 is SQVTM and CDR2 is ANQGSEA. The CDR3 DNA reads TGCAGCGCCTCGGGACTTGGGCTGGGAAACACCATATATTTT. It yields the protein CSASGLGLGNTIYF.

The chain links TRBV12-5 to TRBJ2-2; tentative D call: TRBD1 (5 bases). With 5 bases removed from V and 4 bases from J, the gap between germline ends came to 11 bases. The CDR3 is made up of 14 amino acids. CDR1 is LGHNT, CDR2 FRNRAP, per germline. In DNA form, the CDR3 reads TGTGCTAGTGGTCCAAAAACAGGCACCGGGGAGCTGTTTTTT. It yields the protein CASGPKTGTGELFF.

V gene TRBV5-1 combines with J gene TRBJ1-4; 7 bases match TRBD1. The V segment lost 2 bases and the J segment 10 bases; nucleotides outside the gene matches: 11. The CDR3 covers 15 residues. Germline loops: CDR1 SGHRS, CDR2 YFSETQ. CDR3 DNA: TGCGCCAGCAGCTTTCAAGGGGGCGATTCAGTAAAACTGTTTTTT. Translation gives CASSFQGGDSVKLFF.

CDR3 nucleotide sequence: TGCGCCAGCAGCCTTGATACAGGGATAGGGCCAGATACGCAGTATTTT. Amino acid sequence: CASSLDTGIGPDTQYF. The chain carries TRBV4-1 and TRBJ2-3, with D perhaps TRBD1 (6 bases). Trimming left V 4 bases short and J 4 bases short, with 18 bases between. CDR1 MGHRA and CDR2 YSYEKL come from the germline V gene. The CDR3 covers 16 residues.

This chain uses TRBV5-8 with TRBJ2-7, with D perhaps matching TRBD2 (5 bases). Trimming took 3 bases from V and 3 from J, leaving 13 bases between them. This CDR3 has 14 residues. CDR1 and CDR2 (germline): SGHTS, YDEGEE. The CDR3 sequence: CASSSPFRGYEQYF. CDR3 bases: TGTGCCAGCAGCTCACCCTTCCGGGGCTACGAGCAGTACTTC.

Remarks on this clone: Likely a read error: the CDR3 ends without its conserved phenylalanine or tryptophan. The DNA is omitted, as the CDR3 cannot be located on it reliably, and the CDR3 follows TCRdb's listing. The CDR3 loop is CASSHPPRSSV. The rearrangement joins TRBV3-1 (or the pseudogene TRBV3-2) to TRBJ1-2. CDR1 and CDR2 (germline): LGHDT, YNNKEL (reference sequence). A total of 11 residues make up the CDR3, ends included.

The chain combines TRBV5-6 with TRBJ2-7, with D uncertain. Between the trimmed V and J ends, which lost 4 bases and 5 bases, there was a span of 13 bases. The germline CDR1 and CDR2 sequences are SGHDT and YYEEEE. The CDR3 runs to 13 residues. Written as DNA, the CDR3 is TGTGCCAGCAGCCCCGGTCGGAGCGACGAGCAGTACTTC. Translation gives CASSPGRSDEQYF. The entire variable domain, with the rest obtained from reference TRBV5-6 and TRBJ2-7, is as follows: DAGVTQSPTHLIKTRGQQVTLRCSPKSGHDTVSWYQQALGQGPQFIFQYYEEEERQRGNFPDRFSGHQFPNYSSELNVNALLLGDSALYLCASSPGRSDEQYFGPGTRLTVT.

The chain couples TRBV6-7 to TRBJ1-1, with D perhaps matching TRBD1 (6 bases). TRBV6-7 is given ORF status, its function remaining uncertain. V was cut by 5 bases and J by 9 bases, with 10 bases left in between. CDR3 length: 11 residues. This CDR3 is CASSRTGKAFF. In DNA form, the CDR3 reads TGTGCCAGCAGTCGAACAGGGAAAGCTTTCTTT.

This clone was recorded only once. The chain combines TRBV3-1 (or the pseudogene TRBV3-2) with TRBJ1-6; TRBD1 aligns across 7 bases. In germline, CDR1 is LGHDT, CDR2 YNNKEL (reference sequence). This CDR3 is 16 amino acids long. V dropped 4 bases and J dropped 2; count of bases not matched to a gene: 5. CDR3 sequence (DNA): TGTGCCAGCAGCCCGACAGGGTTCACCTATAATTCACCCCTCCACTTT. Amino acid sequence: CASSPTGFTYNSPLHF.

The chain has TRBV10-3 and TRBJ1-5; D ambiguous. Trimming cost V 2 bases and J 4 bases, with 24 bases left between them. There are 19 residues in the CDR3. Germline lookup yields CDR1 ENHRY and CDR2 SYGVKD. CDR3 nucleotides: TGTGCCATCAGTGAGGGGTGGGCAATTGACCGAGGAGGAAATCAGCCCCAGCATTTT. Translation gives CAISEGWAIDRGGNQPQHF.